This T cell receptor (beta chain) comes out of a study of T-cell reconstitution after alpha-beta-depleted transplantation in children. The TCRbeta library was prepared with unique molecular identifiers. In TCRdb, the PCR reads were re-called with MiXCR into one record per CDR3 protein. The sample contains some 520,000 distinct CDR3 sequences, less than 35% of which appear only once. CDR1 is MNHEY, CDR2 SVGEGT, per germline. V was pared by 2 bases and J by 7 bases, with 7 bases of the junction left unmatched. CDR3 size: 15 residues. The rearrangement joins TRBV6-2 or TRBV6-3 to TRBJ1-5; 8 nucleotides line up with TRBD1. This sequence was found in a human donor who donated a stem cell graft to a child with aplastic anemia. The input for sequencing was PBMCs from the stem cell graft donor, taken from the stem cell graft. The CDR3 spells CASSYRVPGGQPQHF. CDR3 coding DNA: TGTGCCAGCAGTTACCGGGTGCCAGGGGGCCAGCCCCAGCATTTT.